This T cell receptor beta chain was sequenced during a study of blood T cell repertoires in COVID-19. The overall study: The United States, Italy and Spain supplied acute and convalescent COVID-19 samples. In each case, the material was cDNA or gDNA derived from T cells, B-cell-depleted T cells, or PBMCs.

Trimming cost V 7 bases and J 0 bases; bases outside gene matches: 8. CDR1 LGHNA and CDR2 YNFKEQ come from the germline V gene. The CDR3 extends over 16 amino acids. As originally analysed: For nucleated cells, counts were estimated from reference gene primer amplification. Only in-frame clones appear in the TCRdb table, and some are missing; sequencing was by immunoSEQ multiplex PCR. The V and J calls and clone size are taken from that table; D and trimming were inferred from the DNA. The table shows approximately 220,000 clones, with approximately 83% occurring only once. The sequence was collected from a woman between 40 and 50 years old who had been exposed to COVID-19. The rearrangement links TRBV4-2 to TRBJ1-4, with 7 bases aligning to TRBD1. Sequences were obtained from PBMCs or T cells enriched from blood (not recorded which). CDR3 in DNA: TGTGCCAGCATGAGGCAGGGGGATGCAACTAATGAAAAACTGTTTTTT. Its translation: CASMRQGDATNEKLFF.